A single sample gave rise to the 28 T cell receptor beta chains below, sequenced in a study of T cell repertoires in cytomegalovirus infection. Which antigens these TCRs recognize remains unknown. Via MiXCR, TCRdb re-called the reads, giving one row per CDR3 protein. This sample yields 570,000 or so distinct CDR3 sequences, of which about 40% are seen a single time; 48% belongs to the top ten. The material was cultured PBMCs, obtained from culture after CMV antigen stimulation. The receptor source for this set is a human donor in good health (CMV status not recorded). Some clones in this sample may be carry-over from other donors' samples.

The CDR3 DNA sequence: TGTGCCAGCAGTCTCGCCGGCCTAAGCTATGGCTACACCTTC. Protein product: CASSLAGLSYGYTF. The rearrangement uses TRBV12-3 or TRBV12-4 and TRBJ1-2, with D hard to call. The CDR3 spans 14 residues. The V and J ends lost 5 bases and 4 bases respectively, with 14 bases between them.

This clonotype was seen at least ten times. This rearrangement joins TRBV7-2 to TRBJ1-3; D is undetermined. The CDR3 is 14 amino acids. V lost 1 base and J 2 bases, leaving 6 bases between the germline ends. The germline V gene has CDR1 SGHTA and CDR2 FQGNSA. The CDR3 coding sequence is TGTGCCAGCAGCTTAGACAGAGCTGGAAACACCATATATTTT. This translates into CASSLDRAGNTIYF.

The CDR3 DNA reads as TGTGCCACCAGTGATTCGACCTGGAGCAATCAGCCCCAGCATTTT. Translating it yields CATSDSTWSNQPQHF. This chain links TRBV24-1 with TRBJ1-5; no definite D call. The CDR3 extends over 15 amino acids. The V and J ends lost 2 bases and 1 base respectively, with 8 bases between them. Per germline, CDR1 KGHDR and CDR2 SFDVKD.

This clonotype is a singleton in its sample. This chain uses TRBV5-1 with TRBJ2-1; 10 nucleotides align to TRBD2. The CDR3 consists of 17 residues. V was pared by 0 bases and J by 2 bases, with 5 bases of the junction left unmatched. Germline V gene data show CDR1 as SGHRS and CDR2 as YFSETQ. This CDR3 reads CASSLVPLAGAYNEQFF. The DNA of the CDR3 is TGCGCCAGCAGCTTGGTCCCTCTAGCGGGGGCCTACAATGAGCAGTTCTTC.

This clonotype appeared once. The rearrangement joins TRBV9 to TRBJ2-3; maybe TRBD2 (6 bases). This CDR3 has 17 residues. Germline V gene sequence: CDR1 SGDLS, CDR2 YYNGEE. The ends were cut back, 3 bases at V and 2 bases at J, with 19 bases in the middle. The CDR3 DNA follows: TGTGCCAGCAGCGAGGCCCCGTGGGGGGTCTCCACAGATACGCAGTATTTT. Translating it yields CASSEAPWGVSTDTQYF.

V is TRBV29-1 and J is TRBJ1-2; D call uncertain. The length of the CDR3 is 12 residues. V lost 2 bases to trimming and J lost 5 bases, with 9 bases between them. Germline V gene sequence: CDR1 SQVTM, CDR2 ANQGSEA. The CDR3 nucleotides read TGCAGCGTTGAAAAAGGTGGATATGGCTACACCTTC. Translating it yields CSVEKGGYGYTF.

In nucleotides, the CDR3 is TGCAGCGTTGCTCAAGGGGATGAAAAACTGTTTTTT. This sequence encodes CSVAQGDEKLFF. The chain links TRBV29-1 to TRBJ1-4, with a possible D match to TRBD1 (5 bases). Germline V gene data show CDR1 as SQVTM and CDR2 as ANQGSEA. Trimming took off 4 bases at V and 6 bases at J, with 9 bases between the two ends. The CDR3 consists of 12 residues. The full variable domain, completed using reference TRBV29-1 and TRBJ1-4, is SAVISQKPSRDICQRGTSLTIQCQVDSQVTMMFWYRQQPGQSLTLIATANQGSEATYESGFVIDKFPISRPNLTFSTLTVSNMSPEDSSIYLCSVAQGDEKLFFGSGTQLSVL.

The chain recombines TRBV7-2 with TRBJ2-3, with 16 positions matching TRBD2. The CDR3 has 15 residues. Germline V gene lookup returns CDR1 SGHTA and CDR2 FQGNSA. Unmatched junction bases numbered 2, after V lost 3 bases and J lost 8 bases. This CDR3 reads CASSFGTSGRGTQYF. The CDR3 DNA sequence: TGTGCCAGCAGCTTCGGGACTAGCGGGAGGGGTACGCAGTATTTT.

The V and J genes are TRBV7-2 and TRBJ2-7; TRBD1 might be the D (5 bases). The germline CDR1 and CDR2 sequences are SGHTA and FQGNSA. The V and J ends lost 1 base and 8 bases respectively, with 6 bases between them. This CDR3 region has 11 residues. Here the CDR3 reads CASSLGQKQYF. CDR3 coding DNA: TGTGCCAGCAGCTTAGGACAGAAGCAGTACTTC.

The chain combines TRBV7-2 with TRBJ1-3; tentatively, D is TRBD1 (6 bases). V was clipped by 2 bases and J by 2 bases, with 10 bases between them. The CDR3 is 15 amino acids. Per the germline V gene, CDR1 is SGHTA and CDR2 is FQGNSA. The CDR3, as DNA: TGTGCCAGCAGCTTACAGGGGAGCCCTGGAAACACCATATATTTT. Its translation: CASSLQGSPGNTIYF.

This clonotype turned up a few times. V and J are TRBV7-2 and TRBJ2-4; maybe TRBD2 (5 bases). The germline V gene has CDR1 SGHTA and CDR2 FQGNSA. The ends were cut back, 5 bases at V and 14 bases at J, with 22 bases in the middle. This CDR3 is built from 14 residues. In DNA form, the CDR3 reads TGTGCCAGCAGCCCCGGAGTGCAGACACCCGGGGAGTACTTC. This encodes CASSPGVQTPGEYF.

This clonotype was picked up a small number of times. The chain employs TRBV6-1 and TRBJ2-2; 12 bases are shared with TRBD2. With 5 bases clipped from V and 3 bases from J, the junction kept 7 bases outside the gene matches. CDR3 length: 17 residues. Germline V CDR1 and CDR2: MNHNS, SASEGT. The CDR3 DNA reads as TGTGCCAGCAGTTCCTGGACTAGCGGGGATGACACCGGGGAGCTGTTTTTT. Translating it yields CASSSWTSGDDTGELFF.

This sequence joins TRBV7-9 and TRBJ2-1; D is unclear. This CDR3 region has 12 residues. CDR1 SEHNR and CDR2 FQNEAQ come from the germline V gene (reference sequence). V lost 5 bases and J lost 5, with 7 bases in between. CDR3 protein: CASSTRDNEQFF. The CDR3 DNA reads as TGTGCCAGCAGCACCCGAGACAATGAGCAGTTCTTC.

The chain couples TRBV5-5 to TRBJ2-5, with TRBD2 matching over 9 bases. CDR1 is SGHKS and CDR2 is YYEKEE in the germline V gene (reference sequence). Losses at the gene ends were 4 bases for V and 3 bases for J; bases not matched to a gene: 4. The CDR3 covers 14 residues. DNA of the CDR3: TGTGCCAGCAGCCCCGGGACTAGCAAAGAGACCCAGTACTTC. Residues: CASSPGTSKETQYF.

This clonotype was seen only a few times. The V gene is TRBV7-9, the J gene TRBJ2-2, with D uncertain. The CDR3 consists of 13 residues. V dropped 1 base and J dropped 6 bases, with 6 bases sitting between them. Germline loops: CDR1 SEHNR, CDR2 FQNEAQ (reference sequence). The CDR3: CASSLEMPGELFF. CDR3 nucleotides: TGTGCCAGCAGCTTAGAGATGCCCGGGGAGCTGTTTTTT.

This clonotype turned up a few times. The chain links TRBV6-6 to TRBJ1-1, with D perhaps TRBD1 (5 bases). Trimming took off 2 bases at V and 1 base at J, with 14 bases between the two ends. From germline, CDR1 is MNHNY and CDR2 SVGAGI (reference sequence). The CDR3 has 16 residues. Here the CDR3 reads CASSYVTGGWNTEAFF. In nucleotides, the CDR3 is TGTGCCAGCAGTTACGTCACCGGGGGGTGGAACACTGAAGCTTTCTTT.

This chain links TRBV6-1 with TRBJ1-2; TRBD1 matches 7 bases. The CDR3 runs to 13 residues. Germline V gene data show CDR1 as MNHNS and CDR2 as SASEGT. Trimming cost V 6 bases and J 2 bases; bases outside gene matches: 3. The CDR3 coding sequence is TGTGCCAGCAGACCGGGACAGAACTATGGCTACACCTTC. It specifies CASRPGQNYGYTF.

This clonotype showed up just a few times. This chain uses TRBV2 with TRBJ2-3; tentative D call: TRBD1 (6 bases). In germline, CDR1 is SNHLY, CDR2 FYNNEI. This CDR3 region has 14 residues. Between the trimmed V and J ends, which lost 10 bases and 2 bases, there was a span of 16 bases. In nucleotides, the CDR3 is TGTGCCAACAAGGGGAACAGGGACACAGATACGCAGTATTTT. It encodes CANKGNRDTDTQYF.

This clonotype came up a few times. The chain links TRBV6-6 to TRBJ2-7, with D perhaps matching TRBD1 (6 bases). This CDR3 region has 14 residues. Germline V gene sequence: CDR1 MNHNY, CDR2 SVGAGI (reference sequence). Trimming removed 7 bases from V and 3 bases from J, with 16 bases in between. The CDR3 reads CASTETGLGYEQYF. DNA of the CDR3: TGTGCCAGCACCGAGACAGGCCTAGGCTACGAGCAGTACTTC.

This chain connects TRBV19 to TRBJ2-2, with a possible D match to TRBD1 (5 bases). Germline CDR1 is LNHDA and CDR2 is SQIVND (reference sequence). The CDR3 sequence is 18 residues long. V lost 4 bases, J lost 0 bases, and 18 bases lay in between. The CDR3 sequence: CASSKGPWTTTNTGELFF. CDR3 DNA sequence: TGTGCCAGTAGTAAAGGGCCGTGGACAACAACGAACACCGGGGAGCTGTTTTTT.

The CDR3 reads CASRAGPYTDTQYF. In DNA form, the CDR3 reads TGTGCCAGCAGGGCCGGGCCTTACACAGATACGCAGTATTTT. The genes are TRBV7-2 and TRBJ2-3; no clear D. CDR1 and CDR2 (germline): SGHTA, FQGNSA. The ends were cut back, 6 bases at V and 2 bases at J, with 12 bases in the middle. This CDR3 is 14 amino acids long.

The rearrangement joins TRBV6-1 to TRBJ2-7; D may be TRBD1 or TRBD2 (5 bases each). The germline CDR1 and CDR2 sequences are MNHNS and SASEGT. This CDR3 has 15 amino acids. V shed 4 bases and J shed 0 bases, with 13 bases lying between them. The CDR3 region has the DNA TGTGCCAGCAGTGTAGGTGGGGGAAGCTCCTACGAGCAGTACTTC. Amino acids: CASSVGGGSSYEQYF.

This clonotype was seen many times. Germline and junction disagree at one end, which may indicate a read error. The rearrangement uses TRBV7-2 and TRBJ2-4; TRBD2 matches 11 bases. Germline CDR1 is SGHTA and CDR2 is FQGNSA. This CDR3 has 12 residues. The CDR3 nucleotides read TGTGCCAGCACCCGCCCAGGGACTAGCGGAGTCTTC. Its protein product is CASTRPGTSGVF.

The chain joins TRBV7-2 to TRBJ2-5; TRBD2 agrees at 16 bases. V lost 2 bases to trimming and J lost 5 bases; unmatched junction nucleotides: 11. The germline V gene has CDR1 SGHTA and CDR2 FQGNSA. The CDR3 runs to 19 residues. The CDR3 region is CASSLKGGLAGGRWETQYF. The CDR3 nucleotides are TGTGCCAGCAGCTTAAAAGGGGGACTAGCGGGAGGGAGGTGGGAGACCCAGTACTTC. The whole variable domain, remainder taken from reference TRBV7-2 and TRBJ2-5, is GAGVSQSPSNKVTEKGKDVELRCDPISGHTALYWYRQSLGQGLEFLIYFQGNSAPDKSGLPSDRFSAERTGGSVSTLTIQRTQQEDSAVYLCASSLKGGLAGGRWETQYFGPGTRLLVL.

This clonotype was seen only a few times. This chain joins TRBV12-3 or TRBV12-4 and TRBJ2-5; the match to TRBD2 covers 9 bases. The CDR3 totals 14 residues. J was trimmed by 9 bases and V by 6 bases; bases with no gene match: 11. The CDR3 here is CASRGGGRDSAQYF. The CDR3, as DNA: TGTGCCAGCAGGGGGGGCGGGAGGGACTCGGCCCAGTACTTC.

This clonotype was counted between two and nine times. This chain uses TRBV7-7 with TRBJ2-5; TRBD2 agrees at 12 bases. V dropped 7 bases and J dropped 5; count of bases not matched to a gene: 11. Germline V gives CDR1 SSHAT, CDR2 FNYEAQ (reference sequence). This CDR3 region has 16 residues. The chain's CDR3 is CASTPLAGGPGETQYF. CDR3 nucleotides: TGTGCCAGCACCCCCCTAGCGGGGGGGCCAGGGGAGACCCAGTACTTC.

The rearrangement uses TRBV18 and TRBJ2-1; 10 bases match TRBD2. This CDR3 is built from 16 residues. Germline CDR1 is KGHSH and CDR2 is LQKENI. J gave up 8 bases and V 0 bases, and 7 bases lay outside the gene matches. The chain's CDR3 is CASSPPRAGGPHEQFF. Here the CDR3 DNA reads TGTGCCAGCTCACCACCGCGAGCGGGAGGGCCACATGAGCAGTTCTTC.

Turning to this clonotype: At one boundary the junction diverges from the germline segment, which might be a read error. The chain carries TRBV4-1 and TRBJ2-3, with 8 nucleotides matching TRBD1. Germline CDR1 MGHRA, CDR2 YSYEKL. The CDR3 runs 14 residues. CDR3 nucleotide sequence: TGTGCCAGCAGCCTTCGGACAGGGTCAGATACGCAGTATTTT. Amino acid sequence: CASSLRTGSDTQYF.